This TCR beta chain was profiled in a study of tumor and adjacent non-tumor tissue in lung cancer. Study-level information: Samples averaged roughly 4 million productive TCRbeta reads each.

This sample's RNA came from whole unsorted tissue. As for this clonotype: The junction shows a germline mismatch at one end, possibly a read error.

A modified ARM-PCR protocol with three rounds of nested PCR amplified TCRbeta. TCRdb used MiXCR to reprocess the multiplex PCR reads, holding one entry per CDR3 protein. This repertoire shows some 80,000 distinct CDR3 sequences, 55% to 75% found once; its top ten account for about a tenth. The CDR3 has 15 amino acids. CDR1 SGHAT and CDR2 FQNNGV come from the germline V gene. This clonotype was sampled from a woman between 40 and 55 years old with non-small cell lung cancer. Sequencing input: lung tumor tissue. The rearrangement links TRBV11-2 to TRBJ2-7, with D perhaps matching TRBD1 (5 bases). Written as DNA, the CDR3 is TGTGCCAGCAGCTTAGATCCCCACAGGTCCTTCGAGCAGTATTTC. Its translation: CASSLDPHRSFEQYF.